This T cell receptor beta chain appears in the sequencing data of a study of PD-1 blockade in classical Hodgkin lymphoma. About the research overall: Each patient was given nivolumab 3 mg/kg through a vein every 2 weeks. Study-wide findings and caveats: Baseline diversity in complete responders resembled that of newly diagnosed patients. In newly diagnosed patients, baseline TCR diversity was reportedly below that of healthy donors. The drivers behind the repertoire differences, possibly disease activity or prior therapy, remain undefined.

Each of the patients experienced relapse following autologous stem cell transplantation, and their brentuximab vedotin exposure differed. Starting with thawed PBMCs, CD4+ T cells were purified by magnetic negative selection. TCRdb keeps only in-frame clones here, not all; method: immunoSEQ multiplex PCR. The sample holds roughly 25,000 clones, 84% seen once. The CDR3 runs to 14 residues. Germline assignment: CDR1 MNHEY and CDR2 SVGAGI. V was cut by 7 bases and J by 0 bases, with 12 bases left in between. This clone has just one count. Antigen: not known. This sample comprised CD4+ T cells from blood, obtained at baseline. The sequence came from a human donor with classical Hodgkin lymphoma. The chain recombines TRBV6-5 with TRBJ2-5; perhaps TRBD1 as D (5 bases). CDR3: CASKDDRDQETQYF. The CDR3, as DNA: TGTGCCAGCAAAGACGACAGAGACCAAGAGACCCAGTACTTC.